This T cell receptor beta chain was observed in a study of neurological immune-mediated disorders. The V end lost 3 bases, the J end lost 5 bases, and 21 bases lay between the germline ends. The CDR3 spans 17 residues. This clonotype has ten or more counts. From the 5' RACE reads, TCRdb called clonotypes with MiXCR, one entry per CDR3 protein. The sample yields about 30,000 distinct CDR3 sequences, about 12% seen once. The material sequenced was PBMCs. The sequence was collected from a man aged 55 to 70 in good health. The chain combines TRBV12-3 or TRBV12-4 with TRBJ2-3; D gene ambiguous. CDR3 in amino acids: CASSFKEIGQPGDTQYF. The CDR3 DNA reads TGTGCCAGCAGTTTTAAAGAAATTGGGCAGCCAGGAGATACGCAGTATTTT.